What follows are 12 T cell receptor beta chains derived from one specimen sequenced in a study of neoadjuvant anti-PD-1 for oral cavity cancer. Produced via immunoSEQ multiplex PCR; TCRdb's table is partial and in-frame only. This sample has fewer than 20,000 clones, with about 59% found just once. This material consisted of PBMCs, taken before nivolumab (anti-PD-1) treatment. These receptor sequences come from a person aged 40-85 years with oral cavity squamous cell carcinoma.

V is TRBV11-3 and J is TRBJ2-2; the match to TRBD2 covers 10 bases. Germline loops: CDR1 SGHNT, CDR2 YENEEA. The CDR3 is 17 residues long. V was clipped by 5 bases and J by 5 bases; unmatched bases: 11. The CDR3 sequence: CASSGPSGSVLTGELFF. CDR3 nucleotide sequence: TGTGCCAGCAGCGGACCTAGCGGGAGCGTTTTAACCGGGGAGCTGTTTTTT.

This sequence joins TRBV6-5 and TRBJ2-7; 9 positions agree with TRBD2. Germline V gives CDR1 MNHEY, CDR2 SVGAGI. The J segment lost 2 bases and the V segment lost 8 bases, leaving 1 base of the junction unmatched. The CDR3 contains 12 residues. CDR3 sequence: CASSSGAYEQYF. The CDR3 region has the DNA TGTGCCAGCTCTAGCGGGGCCTACGAGCAGTACTTC.

The rearrangement joins TRBV6-1 to TRBJ2-3, with 12 bases lining up with TRBD2. Germline CDR1 and CDR2: MNHNS and SASEGT. The V and J ends lost 4 bases and 1 base, in that order; junction bases with no gene match: 0. This CDR3 is built from 15 residues. CDR3 bases: TGTGCCAGCAGTGGACTAGCGGGAGGCACAGATACGCAGTATTTT. It codes for CASSGLAGGTDTQYF.

This clone showed up just a few times. The chain employs TRBV27 and TRBJ2-7, with 8 bases lining up with TRBD1. The germline gives CDR1 MNHEY, CDR2 SMNVEV (reference sequence). The trim removed 4 bases at V and 6 bases at J, leaving 5 bases unmatched. The CDR3 loop spans 13 amino acids. The CDR3 spells CASSWTGLGEQYF. CDR3 DNA sequence: TGTGCCAGCAGTTGGACAGGGTTGGGCGAGCAGTACTTC.

V and J are TRBV7-8 and TRBJ1-5, with 8 positions matching TRBD1. The CDR3 totals 17 residues. Losses at the gene ends were 5 bases for V and 0 bases for J; bases not matched to a gene: 9. CDR1 and CDR2 (germline): SGHVS, FQNEAQ. CDR3 in DNA: TGTGCCAGCAGCGCCGGACAGGGCGCCTATAGCAATCAGCCCCAGCATTTT. The encoded protein is CASSAGQGAYSNQPQHF.

This chain connects TRBV29-1 to TRBJ2-1; no clear D. There are 16 residues in the CDR3. V dropped 2 bases and J dropped 1 base, with 15 bases sitting between them. CDR1 is SQVTM and CDR2 is ANQGSEA in the germline V gene. CDR3 nucleotides: TGCAGCGTTGAAAAGTTAGCTTCACCTTCCTACAATGAGCAGTTCTTC. It codes for CSVEKLASPSYNEQFF.

The V call is TRBV7-3, the J call TRBJ1-5, with D tentatively TRBD1 (6 bases). Germline CDR1 reads SGHTA; CDR2 reads FQGTGA. Trimming cost V 2 bases and J 7 bases, with 9 bases left between them. This CDR3 has 13 residues. CDR3: CASSLSRGQPQHF. DNA for the CDR3: TGTGCCAGCAGCTTATCGAGGGGGCAGCCCCAGCATTTT.

The CDR3 is CASSYSGRDGYTF. For the CDR3, the DNA is TGTGCCAGCAGTTACTCGGGCAGGGATGGCTACACCTTC. The rearrangement uses TRBV6-5 and TRBJ1-2; D possibly corresponds to TRBD1 (5 bases). CDR1 is MNHEY and CDR2 is SVGAGI in the germline V gene. The CDR3 consists of 13 residues. With 0 bases removed from V and 6 bases from J, the gap between germline ends came to 8 bases.

Comments on this clone: Mismatch with germline at one junction end may stem from a read error. This chain links TRBV7-8 with TRBJ1-2; D gene ambiguous. Per the germline V gene, CDR1 is SGHVS and CDR2 is FQNEAQ. CDR3 size: 13 residues. CDR3 in amino acids: CASSLAPREVPSF. CDR3 sequence (DNA): TGTGCCAGCAGCTTAGCCCCACGGGAGGTACCCTCGTTC.

The chain is built from TRBV29-1 and TRBJ2-3; 11 bases fit TRBD2. Germline V gene sequence: CDR1 SQVTM, CDR2 ANQGSEA. After removal of 4 bases from V and 3 bases from J, the junction contained 3 bases not matched to a gene. CDR3 size: 14 residues. The CDR3 region is CSVVVAGGTDTQYF. The CDR3, as DNA: TGCAGCGTTGTGGTAGCGGGAGGGACAGATACGCAGTATTTT.

The chain combines TRBV5-1 with TRBJ1-3; D is uncertain. Deletions cut 0 bases from V and 0 bases from J, with 10 bases between. This CDR3 has 16 amino acids. Per germline, CDR1 SGHRS and CDR2 YFSETQ. The CDR3 is CASSLDTPSSGNTIYF. As DNA, the CDR3 is TGCGCCAGCAGCTTGGATACACCTAGCTCTGGAAACACCATATATTTT. The variable domain in full, with the rest retrieved from reference TRBV5-1 and TRBJ1-3, is KAGVTQTPRYLIKTRGQQVTLSCSPISGHRSVSWYQQTPGQGLQFLFEYFSETQRNKGNFPGRFSGRQFSNSRSEMNVSTLELGDSALYLCASSLDTPSSGNTIYFGEGSWLTVV.

This chain joins TRBV6-5 and TRBJ1-2; D uncertain. Trimming stripped 6 bases from V and 2 bases from J, with 10 bases between. From germline, CDR1 is MNHEY and CDR2 SVGAGI. This CDR3 has 13 amino acids. This CDR3 is CASSREDNYGYTF. CDR3 nucleotides: TGTGCCAGCAGCCGCGAGGACAACTATGGCTACACCTTC.